This TCR beta chain was identified during a study of CD8 T cells in Susac syndrome. The CDR3 extends over 14 amino acids. Germline V gene sequence: CDR1 LNHDA, CDR2 SQIVND (reference sequence). V was trimmed by 6 bases and J by 0 bases, leaving 9 bases between them. When the RNA was reverse transcribed, random hexamers were used with an input of about 0.45 to 1 ug. TCRdb re-called the immunoSEQ multiplex PCR reads through MiXCR, storing one row per CDR3 protein. Of some 150,000 distinct CDR3 sequences in the sample, roughly 95% were seen once. This receptor was identified in a human donor in good health. The genes are TRBV19 and TRBJ2-4, with D perhaps being TRBD1 or TRBD2 (5 bases each). The sample consisted of CD4+ T cells from PBMCs. The CDR3 nucleotides are TGTGCCAGTAGCCCCGGGACAGCCAAAAACATTCAGTACTTC. Encoded protein: CASSPGTAKNIQYF.